The rows below give T cell receptor beta chains drawn from one sample of a study of early T cells in non-severe SARS-CoV-2 infection. In TCRdb, the 5' RACE reads were re-called with MiXCR into one record per CDR3 protein. The table shows 65,000 to 80,000 distinct CDR3 sequences, with about 11% occurring only once. Material: whole blood. These receptors all come from an adult who was a healthcare worker with PCR-confirmed SARS-CoV-2 infection or an uninfected control (not recorded which). Each CDR3 is given with its conserved first and last residue. The order of the fields is D gene, J gene, CDR3 length, clone size, V gene, CDR3 protein, CDR3 DNA. A D gene is named only where the DNA matches it firmly. Not all rows give a size; the values are once, few, many and, for expanded clones, a class.

TRBD1 | TRBJ1-3 | 15 | many | TRBV3-1 | CASSQGQGPGNTIYF | TGTGCCAGCAGCCAAGGACAGGGGCCTGGAAACACCATATATTTT
TRBD2 | TRBJ2-3 | 15 | many | TRBV12-3/TRBV12-4 | CASSYSGLAKDTQYF | TGTGCCAGCAGCTACTCGGGACTAGCGAAAGATACGCAGTATTTT
NA | TRBJ2-1 | 12 | few | TRBV5-1 | CASSRPTNEQFF | TGCGCCAGCAGCCGTCCCACTAATGAGCAGTTCTTC
TRBD1 | TRBJ2-7 | 16 | NA | TRBV12-3/TRBV12-4 | CASSPDRTGLSYEQYF | TGTGCCAGCAGCCCAGACAGGACAGGGCTATCCTACGAGCAGTACTTC
NA | TRBJ1-1 | 14 | many | TRBV3-1 | CASSVQGDGTEAFF | TGTGCCAGCAGCGTGCAGGGCGACGGCACTGAAGCTTTCTTT
NA | TRBJ1-5 | 15 | few | TRBV3-1 | CASSQDLRGGQPQHF | TGTGCCAGCAGCCAAGATTTAAGGGGGGGTCAGCCCCAGCATTTT
NA | TRBJ2-3 | 14 | few | TRBV10-1 | CASSDGPSTDTQYF | TGCGCCAGCAGTGACGGACCTAGCACAGATACGCAGTATTTT
NA | TRBJ2-7 | 15 | NA | TRBV5-4 | CASSSLALRPYEQYF | TGTGCCAGCAGCTCCCTAGCGCTCAGACCCTACGAGCAGTACTTC
NA | TRBJ1-1 | 14 | many | TRBV7-8 | CASSLVRGNTEAFF | TGTGCCAGCAGCTTAGTCAGGGGGAACACTGAAGCTTTCTTT
NA | TRBJ1-2 | 16 | NA | TRBV14 | CASSQDVGGYRNGYTF | TGTGCCAGCAGCCAAGATGTCGGGGGCTATCGGAATGGCTACACCTTC
NA | TRBJ2-2 | 15 | few | TRBV5-1 | CASSLGGSDTGELFF | TGCGCCAGCAGCTTGGGGGGATCGGACACCGGGGAGCTGTTTTTT
NA | TRBJ2-1 | 13 | many | TRBV30 | CAWSWQGGDEQFF | TGTGCCTGGAGTTGGCAGGGAGGAGATGAGCAGTTCTTC
NA | TRBJ2-3 | 14 | many | TRBV7-2 | CASSLATSTDTQYF | TGTGCCAGCAGCTTAGCTACTAGCACAGATACGCAGTATTTT
NA | TRBJ2-6 | 14 | many | TRBV12-3/TRBV12-4 | CASSPEPGANVLTF | TGTGCCAGCAGCCCCGAGCCTGGGGCCAACGTCCTGACTTTC
NA | TRBJ1-1 | 14 | few | TRBV20-1 | CSASFGHRGTEAFF | TGCAGTGCTAGTTTTGGTCACCGAGGCACTGAAGCTTTCTTT
NA | TRBJ1-4 | 15 | few | TRBV19 | CASSIRGRSNEKLFF | TGTGCCAGTAGTATTCGGGGGAGATCTAATGAAAAACTGTTTTTT
TRBD1 | TRBJ1-4 | 14 | many | TRBV7-9 | CASSSTGVGEKLFF | TGTGCCAGCAGCTCCACAGGGGTGGGCGAAAAACTGTTTTTT
TRBD2 | TRBJ2-3 | 17 | many | TRBV10-3 | CAISGRETSGTTDTQYF | TGTGCCATCAGTGGGAGGGAGACTAGCGGCACCACAGATACGCAGTATTTT
NA | TRBJ2-1 | 13 | NA | TRBV18 | CASSPQGQDEQFF | TGTGCCAGCTCACCGCAGGGGCAGGATGAGCAGTTCTTC
NA | TRBJ2-2 | 14 | medium-sized | TRBV6-4 | CASSRGSNTGELFF | TGTGCCAGCAGCAGGGGTTCGAACACCGGGGAGCTGTTTTTT
NA | TRBJ1-2 | 14 | few | TRBV29-1 | CSVESATGPYGYTF | TGCAGCGTTGAATCGGCCACAGGGCCCTATGGCTACACCTTC
NA | TRBJ1-1 | 13 | NA | TRBV7-3 | CASSSRYNTEAFF | TGTGCCAGCAGCTCCAGATACAACACTGAAGCTTTCTTT
NA | TRBJ1-1 | 14 | many | TRBV5-1 | CASSQYEGSTEAFF | TGCGCCAGCAGCCAGTATGAAGGCAGCACTGAAGCTTTCTTT
TRBD2 | TRBJ2-2 | 14 | many | TRBV20-1 | CSATAGGNTGELFF | TGCAGTGCTACAGCGGGGGGAAACACCGGGGAGCTGTTTTTT
NA | TRBJ2-2 | 13 | many | TRBV7-8 | CASSYREDGELFF | TGTGCCAGCAGCTATAGGGAGGACGGGGAGCTGTTTTTT
NA | TRBJ2-5 | 12 | many | TRBV12-3/TRBV12-4 | CASSFLGETQYF | TGTGCCAGCAGTTTCTTGGGGGAGACCCAGTACTTC
TRBD1 | TRBJ1-1 | 13 | NA | TRBV29-1 | CSVGTGRGTEAFF | TGCAGCGTTGGGACAGGGCGGGGGACTGAAGCTTTCTTT
TRBD2 | TRBJ2-3 | 16 | NA | TRBV2 | CASNQGLAGETDTQYF | TGTGCCAGCAACCAGGGACTAGCGGGGGAGACAGATACGCAGTATTTT
NA | TRBJ2-3 | 12 | NA | TRBV20-1 | CSARTGDDTQYF | TGCAGTGCTAGGACCGGGGACGATACGCAGTATTTT
NA | TRBJ1-1 | 14 | NA | TRBV4-2 | CASSQDPRSTEAFF | TGTGCCAGCAGCCAAGATCCTAGGAGCACTGAAGCTTTCTTT
TRBD1 | TRBJ2-1 | 15 | NA | TRBV9 | CASSAGTETYNEQFF | TGTGCCAGCAGCGCAGGGACAGAGACTTACAATGAGCAGTTCTTC
NA | TRBJ1-1 | 15 | medium-sized | TRBV5-1 | CASSLVGTLYTEAFF | TGCGCCAGCAGCTTGGTTGGCACTCTTTACACTGAAGCTTTCTTT
NA | TRBJ1-6 | 14 | many | TRBV27 | CASSARRDNSPLHF | TGTGCCAGCAGTGCACGACGGGATAATTCACCCCTCCACTTT
TRBD1 | TRBJ2-1 | 13 | few | TRBV27 | CASSLTGGNEQFF | TGTGCCAGCAGTTTAACAGGGGGCAATGAGCAGTTCTTC
TRBD1 | TRBJ1-2 | 16 | NA | TRBV2 | CASTWDRAPTNYGYTF | TGTGCCAGCACCTGGGACAGGGCTCCTACTAACTATGGCTACACCTTC
NA | TRBJ1-4 | 15 | few | TRBV7-2 | CASSSVARWDEKLFF | TGTGCCAGCAGCTCCGTAGCCCGGTGGGATGAAAAACTGTTTTTT
TRBD1 | TRBJ1-2 | 15 | many | TRBV7-2 | CASSWGTGEGYGYTF | TGTGCCAGCAGCTGGGGGACAGGGGAGGGCTATGGCTACACCTTC
TRBD1 | TRBJ1-2 | 16 | NA | TRBV7-8 | CASSLIGTGANYGYTF | TGTGCCAGCAGCTTAATCGGGACAGGGGCTAACTATGGCTACACCTTC
NA | TRBJ2-2 | 17 | few | TRBV3-1 | CASSQIPPGPYTGELFF | TGTGCCAGCAGCCAAATACCCCCCGGGCCTTACACCGGGGAGCTGTTTTTT
NA | TRBJ2-5 | 11 | NA | TRBV29-1 | CSGRNQETQYF | TGCAGCGGGCGGAATCAAGAGACCCAGTACTTC
TRBD1 | TRBJ1-1 | 14 | many | TRBV5-8 | CASSLNQGGTEAFF | TGTGCCAGCAGCTTGAATCAGGGGGGCACTGAAGCTTTCTTT
NA | TRBJ2-1 | 13 | many | TRBV20-1 | CSAPGPPYNEQFF | TGCAGTGCTCCGGGGCCCCCCTACAATGAGCAGTTCTTC
NA | TRBJ2-6 | 19 | many | TRBV4-1 | CASSQAKDLRYSGANVLTF | TGCGCCAGCAGCCAAGCTAAAGATCTCCGGTATTCTGGGGCCAACGTCCTGACTTTC
NA | TRBJ1-1 | 14 | few | TRBV7-9 | CASSLGAGAEKAFF | TGTGCCAGCAGCTTAGGGGCAGGGGCAGAAAAAGCTTTCTTT
TRBD1 | TRBJ2-6 | 15 | many | TRBV29-1 | CSVEGQGSGANVLTF | TGCAGCGTTGAAGGACAGGGCTCTGGGGCCAACGTCCTGACTTTC
TRBD1 | TRBJ2-3 | 13 | many | TRBV7-2 | CASSLPQGAQKYF | TGTGCCAGCAGCTTACCCCAGGGGGCCCAAAAGTATTTT
NA | TRBJ1-2 | 16 | many | TRBV3-1 | CASSQDITEFNYGYTF | TGTGCCAGCAGCCAAGATATAACGGAATTTAACTATGGCTACACCTTC
NA | TRBJ2-7 | 15 | many | TRBV5-1 | CASSLSGQISYEQYF | TGCGCCAGCAGTCTATCGGGACAAATTTCCTACGAGCAGTACTTC
NA | TRBJ2-7 | 16 | many | TRBV18 | CASSPAGSEGASEQYF | TGTGCCAGCTCACCGGCCGGATCGGAGGGGGCAAGCGAGCAGTACTTC
NA | TRBJ2-7 | 15 | many | TRBV9 | CASSEGGGRGGEQYF | TGTGCCAGCAGCGAGGGAGGGGGAAGGGGAGGCGAGCAGTACTTC
NA | TRBJ1-2 | 14 | NA | TRBV29-1 | CSVEDRKGYYGYTF | TGCAGCGTTGAAGATCGTAAGGGGTACTATGGCTACACCTTC
TRBD1 | TRBJ1-2 | 13 | many | TRBV3-1 | CASRGQGGYGYTF | TGTGCCAGCAGGGGACAGGGAGGCTATGGCTACACCTTC
NA | TRBJ1-1 | 14 | NA | TRBV3-1 | CASSFNPGDTEAFF | TGTGCCAGCAGCTTCAATCCGGGAGACACTGAAGCTTTCTTT
TRBD1 | TRBJ2-1 | 16 | many | TRBV10-3 | CAISDSGTGSRGEQFF | TGTGCCATCAGTGATTCCGGGACAGGGAGTAGGGGTGAGCAGTTCTTC
NA | TRBJ1-1 | 14 | NA | TRBV6-5 | CASSYSFSGPEAFF | TGTGCCAGCAGTTACTCGTTTTCGGGCCCTGAAGCTTTCTTT